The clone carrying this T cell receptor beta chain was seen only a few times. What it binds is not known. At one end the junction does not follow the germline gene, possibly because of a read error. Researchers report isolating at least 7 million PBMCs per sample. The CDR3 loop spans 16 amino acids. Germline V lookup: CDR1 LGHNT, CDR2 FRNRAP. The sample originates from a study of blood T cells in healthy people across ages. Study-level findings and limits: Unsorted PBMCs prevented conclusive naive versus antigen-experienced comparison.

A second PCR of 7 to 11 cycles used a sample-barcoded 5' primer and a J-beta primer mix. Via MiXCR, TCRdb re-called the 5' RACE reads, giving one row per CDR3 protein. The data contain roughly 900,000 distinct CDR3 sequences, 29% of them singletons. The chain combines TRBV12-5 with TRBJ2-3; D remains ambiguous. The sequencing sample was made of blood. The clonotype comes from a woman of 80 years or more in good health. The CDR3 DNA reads TGTCCCCGGCGAAGCCAGGAACAAGGGTGGGAAGATACACAGTATTTT. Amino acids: CPRRSQEQGWEDTQYF. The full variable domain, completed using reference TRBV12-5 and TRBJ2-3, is DARVTQTPRHKVTEMGQEVTMRCQPILGHNTVFWYRQTMMQGLELLAYFRNRAPLDDSGMPKDRFSAEMPDATLATLKIQPSEPRDSAVYFCPRRSQEQGWEDTQYFGPGTRLTVL.